A single sample gave rise to the 26 T cell receptor beta chains below, sequenced in a study of shared clonotypes between healthy human individuals. Assay: immunoSEQ multiplex PCR; the TCRdb copy retains only in-frame clones and omits some. The data show a few million clones, approximately 90% seen once. The sample consisted of naive CD4+ T cells from PBMCs. Subset in this sample: CD45RA+ positively selected. These receptors were obtained from a man in his late teens or twenties in good health. Some clones in this sample may be carry-over from other donors' samples.

This chain connects TRBV7-9 to TRBJ2-1, with TRBD2 identical over 8 bases. Trimming took 1 base from V and 8 from J; bases not matched to a gene: 16. CDR3 length equals 18 residues. Germline V gives CDR1 SEHNR, CDR2 FQNEAQ (reference sequence). CDR3 sequence: CASSLGTGKTGGRDEQFF. DNA of the CDR3: TGTGCCAGCAGCTTAGGAACAGGGAAGACGGGAGGGCGGGATGAGCAGTTCTTC.

Remarks on this clone: Other DNA sequences within the sample encode an identical CDR3. The chain combines TRBV7-3 with TRBJ2-5; the match to TRBD1 covers 8 bases. CDR1 is SGHTA and CDR2 is FQGTGA in the germline V gene. Losses at the gene ends were 3 bases for V and 4 bases for J; bases not matched to a gene: 1. The CDR3 is 13 amino acids. CDR3 sequence reads: CASSLQGAETQYF. The CDR3 DNA sequence: TGTGCCAGCAGCTTGCAGGGGGCAGAGACCCAGTACTTC. The entire variable domain, with the rest obtained from reference TRBV7-3 and TRBJ2-5, is as follows: GAGVSQTPSNKVTEKGKYVELRCDPISGHTALYWYRQSLGQGPEFLIYFQGTGAADDSGLPNDRFFAVRPEGSVSTLKIQRTERGDSAVYLCASSLQGAETQYFGPGTRLLVL.

This clone has only one observation. The sample contains more than one DNA sequence encoding this CDR3. The chain combines TRBV12-5 with TRBJ2-5; D is possibly TRBD1 (5 bases). Germline loops: CDR1 LGHNT, CDR2 FRNRAP. The ends were cut back, 0 bases at V and 5 bases at J, with 7 bases in the middle. This CDR3 has 13 amino acids. The CDR3 reads CASGLVGVETQYF. In nucleotides, the CDR3 is TGTGCTAGTGGTTTGGTAGGGGTCGAGACCCAGTACTTC.

This chain uses TRBV6-5 with TRBJ1-2; tentative D call: TRBD1 (5 bases). Trimming cost V 5 bases and J 3 bases, with 10 bases left between them. In germline, CDR1 is MNHEY, CDR2 SVGAGI. This CDR3 comprises 13 residues. CDR3 residues: CASSRDRYYGYTF. The DNA of the CDR3 is TGTGCCAGCAGTAGAGACAGATACTATGGCTACACCTTC.

The table lists this clone with a count of one. The chain recombines TRBV6-5 with TRBJ2-3; either TRBD1 or TRBD2 may fit D (5 bases each). The CDR3 consists of 16 residues. The germline V and J ends were trimmed by 0 bases and 2 bases, with 12 bases remaining between them. Germline assignment: CDR1 MNHEY and CDR2 SVGAGI. CDR3 residues: CASSYSSRGPTDTQYF. As DNA, the CDR3 is TGTGCCAGCAGTTACTCATCGAGGGGACCCACAGATACGCAGTATTTT.

Notes on this clone: The sample carries other DNA sequences with the same CDR3. CDR3 DNA sequence: TGCGCCAGCAGCTTATTAGCGGGAGGGTCCTACAATGAGCAGTTCTTC. It is translated as CASSLLAGGSYNEQFF. The chain recombines TRBV5-1 with TRBJ2-1, with TRBD2 matching 11 bases. V trimming: 2 bases; J trimming: 1 base; junction bases outside the gene matches: 2. The CDR3 has 16 amino acids. CDR1 and CDR2 from the germline V gene are SGHRS and YFSETQ.

This chain joins TRBV7-8 and TRBJ2-7; 9 nucleotides agree with TRBD1. V trimming: 5 bases; J trimming: 0 bases; junction bases outside the gene matches: 8. The CDR3 runs to 16 residues. CDR1 is SGHVS, CDR2 FQNEAQ, per germline. In nucleotides, the CDR3 is TGTGCCAGCAGCCTACAACGGGGACAGGGCTCCTACGAGCAGTACTTC. It encodes CASSLQRGQGSYEQYF.

The chain joins TRBV4-1 to TRBJ2-1; 8 bases are a match to TRBD2. V was clipped by 2 bases and J by 3 bases; unmatched bases: 12. CDR1 is MGHRA and CDR2 is YSYEKL in the germline V gene. The CDR3 length is 18 residues. The CDR3 region has the DNA TGCGCCAGCAGCCAAAGACTTAGCGGGACGGTCGACTACAATGAGCAGTTCTTC. This sequence encodes CASSQRLSGTVDYNEQFF.

The V gene is TRBV5-1, the J gene TRBJ1-1; no clear D gene. CDR3 length equals 14 residues. The V end was cut by 5 bases, the J end by 4 bases, with 15 bases between. Germline assignment: CDR1 SGHRS and CDR2 YFSETQ. CDR3: CASRLNALPTEAFF. CDR3 coding DNA: TGCGCCAGCAGGTTGAACGCCCTGCCCACTGAAGCTTTCTTT.

V gene TRBV19 combines with J gene TRBJ2-3; D gene uncertain. The CDR3 loop spans 14 amino acids. Germline V CDR1 and CDR2: LNHDA, SQIVND (reference sequence). Trimming stripped 3 bases from V and 5 bases from J, with 12 bases between. In nucleotides, the CDR3 is TGTGCCAGTAGTATCTCCTTCACGAGAGATACGCAGTATTTT. Its translation: CASSISFTRDTQYF.

Notes on this clone: Other DNA sequences in this specimen translate into the identical CDR3. This rearrangement joins TRBV5-4 to TRBJ2-3; 7 bases align to TRBD2. V lost 4 bases and J lost 4; bases outside the gene matches: 3. The length of the CDR3 is 13 residues. Germline loops: CDR1 SGHNT, CDR2 YYREEE (reference sequence). CDR3 residues: CASSPSGPDTQYF. CDR3 DNA: TGTGCCAGCAGCCCTAGCGGTCCAGATACGCAGTATTTT. The full variable domain, rest sourced from reference TRBV5-4 and TRBJ2-3, is ETGVTQSPTHLIKTRGQQVTLRCSSQSGHNTVSWYQQALGQGPQFIFQYYREEENGRGNFPPRFSGLQFPNYSSELNVNALELDDSALYLCASSPSGPDTQYFGPGTRLTVL.

The chain employs TRBV4-1 and TRBJ2-3, with 12 nucleotides matching TRBD2. Germline values: CDR1 MGHRA, CDR2 YSYEKL. V gave up 3 bases and J gave up 8 bases; unmatched junction bases: 12. The CDR3 has 17 residues. CDR3 residues: CASSHPASGRAWATQYF. CDR3 bases: TGCGCCAGCAGCCACCCGGCTAGCGGGAGGGCCTGGGCTACGCAGTATTTT.

The chain recombines TRBV7-3 with TRBJ2-1, with D perhaps matching TRBD1 (6 bases). The ends were cut back, 3 bases at V and 7 bases at J, with 19 bases in the middle. CDR1 is SGHTA and CDR2 is FQGTGA in the germline V gene. This CDR3 is 16 amino acids long. CDR3 amino acids: CASSLMGAYPGNEQFF. The CDR3 nucleotides read TGTGCCAGCAGCTTGATGGGGGCCTACCCTGGAAATGAGCAGTTCTTC.

V is TRBV19 and J is TRBJ2-1; 15 nucleotides align to TRBD2. The trim removed 5 bases at V and 8 bases at J, leaving 7 bases unmatched. Germline V gene data show CDR1 as LNHDA and CDR2 as SQIVND (reference sequence). The CDR3 is made up of 16 amino acids. The CDR3 region has the DNA TGTGCCAGTAGTCCCGGGACTAGCGGGAGGATCTATGAGCAGTTCTTC. This translates into CASSPGTSGRIYEQFF.

V gene TRBV27 combines with J gene TRBJ2-3; D not certain. CDR1 MNHEY and CDR2 SMNVEV come from the germline V gene (reference sequence). Trimming took 1 base from V and 1 from J, leaving 6 bases between them. CDR3 length: 14 residues. For the CDR3, the DNA is TGTGCCAGCAGTTTATACGCCCGCACAGATACGCAGTATTTT. Translating gives CASSLYARTDTQYF.

This clone was counted a single time. The J gene is TRBJ2-7, the V gene TRBV5-1; perhaps TRBD1 as D (5 bases). Germline values: CDR1 SGHRS, CDR2 YFSETQ. V lost 5 bases and J 5 bases, leaving 23 bases between the germline ends. There are 16 residues in the CDR3. The CDR3 spells CASRVFLAGPPNEQYF. CDR3 sequence (DNA): TGCGCCAGCAGGGTGTTCCTCGCAGGGCCTCCTAACGAGCAGTACTTC.

This clone has just one count. The chain has TRBV18 and TRBJ2-5, with 9 bases that match TRBD2. The CDR3 runs to 15 residues. Germline values: CDR1 KGHSH, CDR2 LQKENI. Trimming took 3 bases from V and 2 from J; bases not matched to a gene: 4. CDR3 coding DNA: TGTGCCAGCTCACCGACTAGCGGAATACAAGAGACCCAGTACTTC. Translated: CASSPTSGIQETQYF.

This chain joins TRBV5-1 and TRBJ2-7; D ambiguous. In germline, CDR1 is SGHRS, CDR2 YFSETQ. The length of the CDR3 is 13 residues. The V end was cut by 6 bases, the J end by 0 bases, with 10 bases between. The CDR3 region is CASMVRPSYEQYF. The CDR3 bases are TGCGCCAGCATGGTCAGACCCTCCTACGAGCAGTACTTC.

The genes are TRBV9 and TRBJ2-7; 9 nucleotides align to TRBD2. The CDR3 spans 15 residues. Germline lookup yields CDR1 SGDLS and CDR2 YYNGEE. Losses at the gene ends were 4 bases for V and 5 bases for J; bases not matched to a gene: 10. In DNA, the CDR3 is TGTGCCAGCAGCCCAAGCGGGAGGCCCGTCGACGAGCAGTACTTC. Amino acid sequence: CASSPSGRPVDEQYF.

This chain links TRBV19 with TRBJ2-7, with TRBD2 matching over 8 bases. CDR3 size: 16 residues. The trim removed 3 bases at V and 5 bases at J, leaving 12 bases unmatched. Germline V gene sequence: CDR1 LNHDA, CDR2 SQIVND (reference sequence). CDR3 in amino acids: CASSITGSGRSHEQYF. The CDR3 nucleotides are TGTGCCAGTAGTATCACAGGAAGCGGGAGAAGTCACGAGCAGTACTTC.

This chain links TRBV7-8 with TRBJ2-7; perhaps TRBD2 as D (5 bases). The CDR3 spans 20 residues. Germline CDR1 and CDR2: SGHVS and FQNEAQ. V was clipped by 0 bases and J by 6 bases, with 30 bases between them. The CDR3 nucleotides read TGTGCCAGCAGCTTAGCTACCCTCCCCGCAAGGCGAGGGCAATCCCGCGAGCAGTACTTC. Translating it yields CASSLATLPARRGQSREQYF.

CDR3 residues: CASSMMASYNEQFF. CDR3 DNA sequence: TGTGCCAGCAGCATGATGGCCTCCTACAATGAGCAGTTCTTC. The chain recombines TRBV27 with TRBJ2-1, with no clear D. Per germline, CDR1 MNHEY and CDR2 SMNVEV (reference sequence). The CDR3 covers 14 residues. Trimming took 6 bases from V and 0 from J, leaving 9 bases between them.

With regard to this clone: In the same sample, other DNA sequences code for this CDR3. The rearrangement uses TRBV9 and TRBJ2-7; D not resolved. Deletions cut 0 bases from V and 3 bases from J, with 7 bases between. Per the germline V gene, CDR1 is SGDLS and CDR2 is YYNGEE. The length of the CDR3 is 13 residues. The CDR3 sequence is CASSVGSSYEQYF. The DNA for the CDR3 is TGTGCCAGCAGCGTAGGGAGCAGCTACGAGCAGTACTTC.

V is TRBV5-1 and J is TRBJ2-1; D gene ambiguous. CDR1 is SGHRS, CDR2 YFSETQ, per germline. With 5 bases removed from V and 7 bases from J, the gap between germline ends came to 16 bases. This CDR3 has 14 amino acids. Here the CDR3 DNA reads TGCGCCAGCAGGGGGTGGGATCTGGGGAATGAGCAGTTCTTC. Residues: CASRGWDLGNEQFF. Filled out from reference TRBV5-1 and TRBJ2-1, the complete variable domain reads KAGVTQTPRYLIKTRGQQVTLSCSPISGHRSVSWYQQTPGQGLQFLFEYFSETQRNKGNFPGRFSGRQFSNSRSEMNVSTLELGDSALYLCASRGWDLGNEQFFGPGTRLTVL.

This clone occurred once. V and J are TRBV27 and TRBJ2-7; D gene unclear. The V gene lost 4 bases and the J gene lost 0 bases, with 16 bases spanning the gap. Germline values: CDR1 MNHEY, CDR2 SMNVEV (reference sequence). The CDR3 contains 16 residues. Here the CDR3 reads CASSSGRVVSSYEQYF. The CDR3 coding sequence is TGTGCCAGCAGTTCGGGCAGAGTGGTAAGCTCCTACGAGCAGTACTTC.

This chain connects TRBV29-1 to TRBJ2-3, with 7 bases matching TRBD1. Germline CDR1 and CDR2: SQVTM and ANQGSEA. With 1 base clipped from V and 4 bases from J, the junction kept 5 bases outside the gene matches. The CDR3 length is 14 residues. CDR3 loop: CSVEGRQGPDTQYF. CDR3 nucleotides: TGCAGCGTTGAAGGGCGACAGGGACCAGATACGCAGTATTTT.